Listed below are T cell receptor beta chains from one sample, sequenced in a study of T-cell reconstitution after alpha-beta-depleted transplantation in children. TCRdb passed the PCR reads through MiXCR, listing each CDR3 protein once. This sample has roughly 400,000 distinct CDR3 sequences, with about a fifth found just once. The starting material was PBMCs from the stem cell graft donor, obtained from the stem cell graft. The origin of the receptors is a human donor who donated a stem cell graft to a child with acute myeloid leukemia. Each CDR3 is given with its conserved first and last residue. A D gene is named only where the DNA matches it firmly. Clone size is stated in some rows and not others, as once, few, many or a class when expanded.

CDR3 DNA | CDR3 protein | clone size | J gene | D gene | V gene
TGCAGTGCAACCGGGACTAGCGGGATATTGGCCTACGAGCAGTACTTC | CSATGTSGILAYEQYF | . | TRBJ2-7 | TRBD2 | TRBV20-1
TGCAGTGCTAGAGATTTGCTAGGAGGGAGGGCCGGCAATGAGCAGTTCTTC | CSARDLLGGRAGNEQFF | many | TRBJ2-1 | TRBD2 | TRBV20-1
TGTGCCATCAGTGAGAAGCAAGGACAGGAGGGGTACATTCAGTACTTC | CAISEKQGQEGYIQYF | . | TRBJ2-4 | . | TRBV10-3
TGCGCCAGCAGCTCAACCCTTCTAGCGGGAGATTACAATGAGCAGTTCTTC | CASSSTLLAGDYNEQFF | few | TRBJ2-1 | TRBD2 | TRBV4-1
TGTGCCATCAGTGATTCGCTCTACAATGAGCAGTTCTTC | CAISDSLYNEQFF | . | TRBJ2-1 | . | TRBV24-1
TGCAGTGCTTCGCGACTAGCGGGCCACAATGAGCAGTTCTTC | CSASRLAGHNEQFF | . | TRBJ2-1 | TRBD2 | TRBV20-1
TGTGCCACCAGTGATATAGCGGGAGCTGGCTACAATGAGCAGTTCTTC | CATSDIAGAGYNEQFF | . | TRBJ2-1 | TRBD2 | TRBV24-1
TGTGCCATCAGTGTTTCCGGGACTAGCGGGAGTAATGAGCAGTTCTTC | CAISVSGTSGSNEQFF | few | TRBJ2-1 | TRBD2 | TRBV10-3
TGTGCCATCCGCCGGGGCCACATCTCTGGGGCCAACGTCCTGACTTTC | CAIRRGHISGANVLTF | few | TRBJ2-6 | . | TRBV12-3/TRBV12-4
TGCAGTGCTAGAAGTGCTAACTATGGCTACACCTTC | CSARSANYGYTF | . | TRBJ1-2 | . | TRBV20-1
TGTGCTAGTGCTACCCGGACTAGCGGGGGGACTAGCACAGATACGCAGTATTTT | CASATRTSGGTSTDTQYF | . | TRBJ2-3 | TRBD2 | TRBV12-5